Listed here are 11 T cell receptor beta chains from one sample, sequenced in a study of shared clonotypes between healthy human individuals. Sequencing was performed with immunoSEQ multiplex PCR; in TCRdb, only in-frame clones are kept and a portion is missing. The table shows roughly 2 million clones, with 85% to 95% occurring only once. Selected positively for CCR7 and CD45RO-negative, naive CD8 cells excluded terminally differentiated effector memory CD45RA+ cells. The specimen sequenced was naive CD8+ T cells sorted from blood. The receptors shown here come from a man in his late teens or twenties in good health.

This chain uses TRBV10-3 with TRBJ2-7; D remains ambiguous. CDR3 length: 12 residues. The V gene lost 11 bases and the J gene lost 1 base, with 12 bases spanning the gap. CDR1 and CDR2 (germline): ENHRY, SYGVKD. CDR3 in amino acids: CAGADGSYEQYF. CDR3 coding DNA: TGTGCCGGCGCGGACGGATCCTACGAGCAGTACTTC.

The CDR3 is CASSFSGRDTGELFF. DNA of the CDR3: TGTGCCAGCAGCTTTAGCGGGAGAGACACCGGGGAGCTGTTTTTT. The chain couples TRBV9 to TRBJ2-2; 9 bases agree with TRBD2. With 4 bases clipped from V and 3 bases from J, the junction kept 4 bases outside the gene matches. Germline V gives CDR1 SGDLS, CDR2 YYNGEE. This CDR3 is built from 15 residues.

The CDR3 here is CASSVDGGLTYEQYF. CDR3 nucleotides: TGTGCCAGCAGTGTGGACGGGGGCCTGACCTACGAGCAGTACTTC. The gene calls are TRBV6-1 and TRBJ2-7; D is possibly TRBD1 or TRBD2 (6 bases each). The V gene lost 4 bases and the J gene lost 2 bases, with 15 bases spanning the gap. Per germline, CDR1 MNHNS and CDR2 SASEGT. The CDR3 spans 15 residues.

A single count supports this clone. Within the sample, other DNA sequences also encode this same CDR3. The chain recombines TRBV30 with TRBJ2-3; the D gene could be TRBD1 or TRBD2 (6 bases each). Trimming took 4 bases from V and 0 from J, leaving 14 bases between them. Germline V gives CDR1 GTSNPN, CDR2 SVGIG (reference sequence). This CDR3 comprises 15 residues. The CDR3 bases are TGTGCCTGGAACCTCGGCGGGACAAGCACAGATACGCAGTATTTT. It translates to CAWNLGGTSTDTQYF.

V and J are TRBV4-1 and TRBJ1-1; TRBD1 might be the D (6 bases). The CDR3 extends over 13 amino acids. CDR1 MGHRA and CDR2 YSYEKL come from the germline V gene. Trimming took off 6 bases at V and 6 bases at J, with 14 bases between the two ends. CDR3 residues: CASSMTRTAEAFF. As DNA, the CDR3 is TGCGCCAGCAGTATGACCCGGACAGCTGAAGCTTTCTTT.

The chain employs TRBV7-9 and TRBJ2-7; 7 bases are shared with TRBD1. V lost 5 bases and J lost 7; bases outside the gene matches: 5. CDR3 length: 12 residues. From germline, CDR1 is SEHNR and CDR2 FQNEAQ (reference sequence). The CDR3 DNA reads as TGTGCCAGCAGCCACGAACAGGGGGAGCAGTACTTC. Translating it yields CASSHEQGEQYF.

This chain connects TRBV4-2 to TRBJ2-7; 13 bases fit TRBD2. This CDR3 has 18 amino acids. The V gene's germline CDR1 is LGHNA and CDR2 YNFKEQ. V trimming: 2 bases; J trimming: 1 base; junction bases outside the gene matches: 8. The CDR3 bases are TGTGCCAGCAGCCAAAAACTAGCGGGGGGGACGGAATCCTACGAGCAGTACTTC. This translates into CASSQKLAGGTESYEQYF.

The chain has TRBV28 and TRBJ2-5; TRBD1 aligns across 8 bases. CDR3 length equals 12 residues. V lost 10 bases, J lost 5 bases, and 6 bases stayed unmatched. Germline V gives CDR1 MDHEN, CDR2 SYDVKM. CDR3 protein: CATLDRGETQYF. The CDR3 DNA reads TGTGCCACACTTGACAGGGGTGAGACCCAGTACTTC.

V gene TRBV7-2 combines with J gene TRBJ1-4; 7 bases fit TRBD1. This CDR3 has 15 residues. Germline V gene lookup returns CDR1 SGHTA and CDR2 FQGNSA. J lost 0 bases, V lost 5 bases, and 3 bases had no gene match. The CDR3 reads CASSPTGATNEKLFF. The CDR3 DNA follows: TGTGCCAGCAGCCCCACAGGGGCAACTAATGAAAAACTGTTTTTT.

CDR3 nucleotide sequence: TGCGCCAGCAGCTTGGAGGGACCCAGAGTTACGAACACCGGGGAGCTGTTTTTT. Translating gives CASSLEGPRVTNTGELFF. V and J are TRBV5-1 and TRBJ2-2; D is possibly TRBD1 or TRBD2 (5 bases each). Trimming shortened V by 0 bases and J by 0 bases, and 15 bases separated the two germline ends. The CDR3 is made up of 18 amino acids. CDR1 SGHRS and CDR2 YFSETQ come from the germline V gene.

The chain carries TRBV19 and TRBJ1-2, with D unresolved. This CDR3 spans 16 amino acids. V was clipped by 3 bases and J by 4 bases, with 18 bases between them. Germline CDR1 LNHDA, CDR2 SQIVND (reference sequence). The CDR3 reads CASSMLVGPPGYGYTF. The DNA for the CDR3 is TGTGCCAGTAGTATGTTGGTAGGACCCCCCGGCTATGGCTACACCTTC. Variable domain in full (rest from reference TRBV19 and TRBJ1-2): DGGITQSPKYLFRKEGQNVTLSCEQNLNHDAMYWYRQDPGQGLRLIYYSQIVNDFQKGDIAEGYSVSREKKESFPLTVTSAQKNPTAFYLCASSMLVGPPGYGYTFGSGTRLTVV.